This TCR beta chain originates from a study of cytomegalovirus exposure and HLA in healthy donors. Overall study context: There were some 120 million unique TCR beta sequences, drawn from approximately 180 million T cells, in an earlier analysis.

Study-level findings and limits: Per a prior analysis, the majority of TCR beta V segments were productive roughly 87% or roughly 30% of the time. Based on reports, TCR beta sequences accurately predicted HLA-A and HLA-B alleles for most subjects.

Regarding this clone: Its antigen is undetermined. Its ends do not fully match the called genes, so a read error is possible.

CDR3 length: 14 amino acids. From germline, CDR1 is GTSNPN and CDR2 SVGIG (reference sequence). With 60 Vbeta and 13 Jbeta primers, the PCR was carried out. Measured with immunoSEQ multiplex PCR; TCRdb has only the in-frame clones, and not every one. Of about 69,000 clones in the sample, 74% were seen once. Samples came from healthy bone marrow donors. This rearrangement joins TRBV30 to TRBJ2-6; a possible D gene is TRBD2 (5 bases). This receptor was taken from a woman aged 55-70 years in good health and CMV-seropositive. The specimen sequenced was PBMCs. As DNA, the CDR3 is TGTGCCTCGAGTCGGGGCTCTGGGGCCAACGTCCTGACTTTC. Translation gives CASSRGSGANVLTF.